One sample yielded the 22 T cell receptor beta chains listed below, sequenced in a study of T cell changes during pregnancy in multiple sclerosis. Data came from immunoSEQ multiplex PCR; TCRdb stores just in-frame clones and leaves some out. The data hold roughly 88,000 clones, with approximately 92% observed a single time. The sample in question was peripheral blood, obtained in the first trimester of pregnancy. Receptors originate from a female donor with multiple sclerosis, enrolled in a pregnancy study.

This chain joins TRBV9 and TRBJ2-1; 8 nucleotides agree with TRBD2. This CDR3 region has 15 residues. Losses at the gene ends were 0 bases for V and 4 bases for J; bases not matched to a gene: 3. Germline V CDR1 and CDR2: SGDLS, YYNGEE. CDR3 DNA sequence: TGTGCCAGCAGCGTAGTACTAGCGGAATACAATGAGCAGTTCTTC. Its protein is CASSVVLAEYNEQFF.

This chain uses TRBV19 with TRBJ2-3, with D possibly matching TRBD2 (6 bases). This CDR3 contains 14 residues. Germline V gene data show CDR1 as LNHDA and CDR2 as SQIVND (reference sequence). The ends were cut back, 3 bases at V and 4 bases at J, with 11 bases in the middle. The CDR3, as DNA: TGTGCCAGTAGTATCCGGGGGAGCGCAGATACGCAGTATTTT. It translates to CASSIRGSADTQYF.

The V and J genes are TRBV9 and TRBJ2-3; D not certain. Germline CDR1 reads SGDLS; CDR2 reads YYNGEE. Between the trimmed V and J ends, which lost 0 bases and 6 bases, there was a span of 14 bases. The CDR3 is made up of 15 amino acids. The CDR3 here is CASSVAHEESDTQYF. In nucleotides, the CDR3 is TGTGCCAGCAGCGTAGCCCATGAGGAATCCGATACGCAGTATTTT.

This chain connects TRBV14 to TRBJ2-5, with TRBD1 identical over 10 bases. The CDR3 has 17 residues. V gave up 1 base and J gave up 3 bases; unmatched junction bases: 8. The germline V gene encodes CDR1 SGHDN and CDR2 FVKESK. In DNA form, the CDR3 reads TGTGCCAGCAGCCAAGGACAGGGGGCAAACCTAAAAGAGACCCAGTACTTC. Translated, it gives CASSQGQGANLKETQYF.

In its sample, this clone was seen once. The gene calls are TRBV19 and TRBJ1-2, with TRBD1 matching 7 bases. Germline CDR1 reads LNHDA; CDR2 reads SQIVND (reference sequence). The CDR3 has 16 amino acids. The junction had 11 bases not matched to a gene; V was cut back by 6 bases and J by 1 base. The DNA of the CDR3 is TGTGCCAGTAGAGCCTGGGGGACAGAAAATAACTATGGCTACACCTTC. As protein: CASRAWGTENNYGYTF.

The rearrangement joins TRBV2 to TRBJ2-7, with 7 bases identical to TRBD1. With 10 bases clipped from V and 3 bases from J, the junction kept 6 bases outside the gene matches. The CDR3 covers 12 residues. CDR1 and CDR2 (germline): SNHLY, FYNNEI. CDR3 DNA sequence: TGTGCCAACCTTGACAGGGACTACGAGCAGTACTTC. As protein: CANLDRDYEQYF.

The chain couples TRBV15 to TRBJ2-1; the match to TRBD2 covers 10 bases. Trimming at V came to 5 bases and at J to 9 bases, leaving 13 bases not matched to a gene. The CDR3 is 16 amino acids. Germline lookup yields CDR1 LNHNV and CDR2 YYDKDF (reference sequence). The DNA for the CDR3 is TGTGCCACCAGCCCGAGCCCTAGCGGGAGATTTGGTGAGCAGTTCTTC. Its protein is CATSPSPSGRFGEQFF.

The chain employs TRBV28 and TRBJ2-3; 8 nucleotides agree with TRBD1. Per the germline V gene, CDR1 is MDHEN and CDR2 is SYDVKM. With V trimmed by 6 bases and J by 5 bases, 10 bases remained unmatched. CDR3 length: 15 residues. The CDR3 sequence is CASSDTGGAGDTQYF. CDR3 sequence (DNA): TGTGCCAGCAGCGATACAGGGGGTGCCGGAGATACGCAGTATTTT.

This clone has just a few counts. This chain connects TRBV5-4 to TRBJ2-7; D is ambiguous. The germline gives CDR1 SGHNT, CDR2 YYREEE (reference sequence). The V and J ends lost 7 bases and 2 bases respectively, with 13 bases between them. CDR3 length: 13 amino acids. DNA of the CDR3: TGTGCCAGCCGCCTGGGCGGAACCTACGAGCAGTACTTC. It encodes CASRLGGTYEQYF.

The V gene is TRBV6-1, the J gene TRBJ2-1; 8 nucleotides align to TRBD2. Germline CDR1 and CDR2: MNHNS and SASEGT. The V and J ends lost 6 bases and 6 bases, in that order; junction bases with no gene match: 4. The CDR3 has 13 amino acids. The chain's CDR3 is CASSGLAPNEQFF. CDR3 in DNA: TGTGCCAGCAGCGGACTAGCCCCCAATGAGCAGTTCTTC.

The CDR3 bases are TGTGCCAGCAGACATTCTAGCGCCCTCCTAGGCGAGCAGTTCTTC. Its protein is CASRHSSALLGEQFF. The rearrangement links TRBV5-6 to TRBJ2-1; possibly TRBD2 for D (6 bases). V dropped 5 bases and J dropped 10 bases, with 22 bases sitting between them. This CDR3 has 15 amino acids. Germline assignment: CDR1 SGHDT and CDR2 YYEEEE.

The genes are TRBV27 and TRBJ1-4, with 7 bases identical to TRBD1. V shed 6 bases, J shed 5 bases, and the junction held 3 bases outside the gene matches. The CDR3 totals 13 residues. Germline values: CDR1 MNHEY, CDR2 SMNVEV (reference sequence). The CDR3 spells CASSEQGNEKLFF. CDR3 nucleotides: TGTGCCAGCAGCGAACAGGGGAATGAAAAACTGTTTTTT.

The rearrangement joins TRBV14 to TRBJ1-1; D is unclear. V was clipped by 2 bases and J by 2 bases, with 15 bases between them. The CDR3 sequence is 16 residues long. CDR1 is SGHDN, CDR2 FVKESK, per germline. The CDR3 DNA reads as TGTGCCAGCAGCCAACTCCGATTGGGCCTTAACACTGAAGCTTTCTTT. It yields the protein CASSQLRLGLNTEAFF. Complete variable domain (other parts from reference TRBV14 and TRBJ1-1): EAGVTQFPSHSVIEKGQTVTLRCDPISGHDNLYWYRRVMGKEIKFLLHFVKESKQDESGMPNNRFLAERTGGTYSTLKVQPAELEDSGVYFCASSQLRLGLNTEAFFGQGTRLTVV.

The V call is TRBV5-5, the J call TRBJ1-2; possible D gene TRBD1, 6 bases. The V end lost 4 bases, the J end lost 6 bases, and 13 bases lay between the germline ends. The CDR3 covers 13 residues. Per the germline V gene, CDR1 is SGHKS and CDR2 is YYEKEE (reference sequence). CDR3 in amino acids: CASSDSGTHGYTF. The CDR3 DNA reads TGTGCCAGCAGCGATTCCGGGACACATGGCTACACCTTC.

This rearrangement joins TRBV5-1 to TRBJ2-7; 14 nucleotides agree with TRBD2. In germline, CDR1 is SGHRS, CDR2 YFSETQ. The CDR3 is made up of 15 amino acids. J lost 2 bases, V lost 4 bases, and 2 bases had no gene match. Written as DNA, the CDR3 is TGCGCCAGCAGCCTGACTAGCGGGAGGGCCTACGAGCAGTACTTC. Amino acids: CASSLTSGRAYEQYF.

This chain uses TRBV5-1 with TRBJ2-7; 12 bases agree with TRBD2. Germline V gene lookup returns CDR1 SGHRS and CDR2 YFSETQ. Trimming removed 1 base from V and 4 bases from J; junction bases left unmatched: 6. CDR3 length: 16 amino acids. The CDR3, as DNA: TGCGCCAGCAGCTTGAGTGCGCTAGCGGGAGGGTACGAGCAGTACTTC. Encoded protein: CASSLSALAGGYEQYF.

A remark on this clone: Other DNA sequences of this sample code for an identical CDR3. The chain is built from TRBV9 and TRBJ1-3; D remains ambiguous. The CDR3 runs 11 residues. V gave up 7 bases and J gave up 0 bases, with 2 bases separating them. Germline assignment: CDR1 SGDLS and CDR2 YYNGEE. In nucleotides, the CDR3 is TGTGCCAGCCTCTCTGGAAACACCATATATTTT. Its translation is CASLSGNTIYF. The full variable domain, its missing parts supplied by reference TRBV9 and TRBJ1-3, is DSGVTQTPKHLITATGQRVTLRCSPRSGDLSVYWYQQSLDQGLQFLIQYYNGEERAKGNILERFSAQQFPDLHSELNLSSLELGDSALYFCASLSGNTIYFGEGSWLTVV.

The chain joins TRBV27 to TRBJ1-2; no firm D call. Trimming took 10 bases from V and 2 from J, leaving 11 bases between them. The CDR3 runs 12 residues. Per germline, CDR1 MNHEY and CDR2 SMNVEV (reference sequence). CDR3 coding DNA: TGTGCCACCAAACAGCCCAACTATGGCTACACCTTC. It is translated as CATKQPNYGYTF.

The V call is TRBV6-1, the J call TRBJ1-2; no clear D. V shed 11 bases and J shed 4 bases, with 20 bases lying between them. CDR1 is MNHNS, CDR2 SASEGT, per germline. The CDR3 runs to 14 residues. CDR3 sequence reads: CASGLVRAFYGYTF. The CDR3 DNA is TGTGCCTCCGGATTGGTGCGGGCCTTCTATGGCTACACCTTC.

The chain recombines TRBV18 with TRBJ2-5, with TRBD2 matching 7 bases. The CDR3 spans 11 residues. V shed 4 bases and J 10 bases; nucleotides not matched to a gene: 3. Germline V CDR1 and CDR2: KGHSH, LQKENI. CDR3 in amino acids: CASSLREGQYF. CDR3 coding DNA: TGTGCCAGCTCACTGAGGGAGGGCCAGTACTTC.

The chain has TRBV27 and TRBJ2-3, with D possibly being TRBD2 (6 bases). Germline CDR1 and CDR2: MNHEY and SMNVEV (reference sequence). The CDR3 has 17 residues. V gave up 6 bases and J gave up 2 bases, with 21 bases separating them. The CDR3 DNA follows: TGTGCCAGCAGCCTCACTAGCCCCCCCATATACACAGATACGCAGTATTTT. Translating it yields CASSLTSPPIYTDTQYF.

CDR3 sequence reads: CASIHFGDPRYTF. Written as DNA, the CDR3 is TGTGCCAGCATCCACTTCGGGGATCCGCGCTACACCTTC. The J gene is TRBJ1-2, the V gene TRBV7-2; no definite D call. The CDR3 totals 13 residues. V shed 7 bases and J shed 9 bases, with 18 bases lying between them. Germline lookup yields CDR1 SGHTA and CDR2 FQGNSA.